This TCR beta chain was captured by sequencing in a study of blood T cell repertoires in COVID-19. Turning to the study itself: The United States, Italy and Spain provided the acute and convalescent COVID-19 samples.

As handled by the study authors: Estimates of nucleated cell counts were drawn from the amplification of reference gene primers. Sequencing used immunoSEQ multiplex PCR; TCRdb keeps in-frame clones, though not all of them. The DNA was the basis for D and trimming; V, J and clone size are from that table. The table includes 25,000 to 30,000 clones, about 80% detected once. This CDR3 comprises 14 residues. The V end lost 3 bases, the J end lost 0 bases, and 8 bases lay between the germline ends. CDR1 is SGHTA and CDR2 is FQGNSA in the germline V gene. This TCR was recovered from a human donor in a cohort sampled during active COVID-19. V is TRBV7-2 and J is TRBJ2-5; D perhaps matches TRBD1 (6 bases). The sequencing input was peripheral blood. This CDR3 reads CASSFYRDQETQYF. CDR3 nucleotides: TGTGCCAGCAGCTTTTACAGGGACCAAGAGACCCAGTACTTC.